This passage covers 7 T cell receptor beta chains from one sample sequenced in a study of CD8+CD57+ T cells in acquired aplastic anemia. Profiling that covered TCR beta VDJ and CDR3 relied on genomic DNA as its template. Each CDR3 protein gets one entry after TCRdb re-called the reads with MiXCR. The data hold roughly 170,000 distinct CDR3 sequences, with around 60% observed a single time. Sequenced material: sorted CD4+, CD8+, or CD8+CD57+ T cells (not recorded which) from PBMCs. Receptor source: a human donor in good health.

The V and J genes are TRBV20-1 and TRBJ2-7; no definite D call. This CDR3 comprises 14 residues. Germline CDR1 is DFQATT and CDR2 is SNEGSKA (reference sequence). Trimming stripped 1 base from V and 4 bases from J, with 14 bases between. The chain's CDR3 is CSARGFRLGYEQYF. The CDR3 DNA reads TGCAGTGCTAGAGGGTTCAGGCTAGGGTACGAGCAGTACTTC.

The chain links TRBV9 to TRBJ2-7; D not resolved. This CDR3 comprises 14 residues. V was cut by 0 bases and J by 2 bases, with 9 bases left in between. The germline V gene encodes CDR1 SGDLS and CDR2 YYNGEE. In DNA, the CDR3 is TGTGCCAGCAGCGTAGGACTCCAAACCTACGAGCAGTACTTC. Protein: CASSVGLQTYEQYF. Looking up the rest from reference TRBV9 and TRBJ2-7 gives the full variable domain: DSGVTQTPKHLITATGQRVTLRCSPRSGDLSVYWYQQSLDQGLQFLIQYYNGEERAKGNILERFSAQQFPDLHSELNLSSLELGDSALYFCASSVGLQTYEQYFGPGTRLTVT.

This clonotype has just one count. This is likely a read error, given that the CDR3 carries no conserved phenylalanine or tryptophan at its end. The chain has TRBV5-4 and TRBJ2-1; 10 bases are a match to TRBD2. Per the germline V gene, CDR1 is SGHNT and CDR2 is YYREEE (reference sequence). CDR3 size: 15 residues. V gave up 5 bases and J gave up 2 bases; unmatched junction bases: 4. CDR3 sequence: CASRGGLAAYNEQFL. In nucleotides, the CDR3 is TGTGCCAGCAGGGGTGGACTAGCGGCCTACAATGAGCAGTTCCTC.

The chain recombines TRBV29-1 with TRBJ2-7; the match to TRBD1 covers 10 bases. Germline V lookup: CDR1 SQVTM, CDR2 ANQGSEA. This CDR3 has 14 residues. V trimming: 5 bases; J trimming: 4 bases; junction bases outside the gene matches: 8. CDR3 DNA sequence: TGCAGCGTTACCCGGGGGACAGGGGTTTACGAGCAGTACTTC. Amino acid sequence: CSVTRGTGVYEQYF.

This clonotype was detected ten times or more. In nucleotides, the CDR3 is TGCAGCACTAGAACCGGGACCTACGAGCAGTACTTC. It codes for CSTRTGTYEQYF. The chain employs TRBV29-1 and TRBJ2-7, with a tentative D call TRBD2 (5 bases). The ends were cut back, 8 bases at V and 2 bases at J, with 13 bases in the middle. The CDR3 sequence is 12 residues long. Germline CDR1 is SQVTM and CDR2 is ANQGSEA.

The gene calls are TRBV20-1 and TRBJ2-5, with D possibly TRBD2 on 6 matching bases. The germline V and J ends were trimmed by 5 bases and 0 bases, with 28 bases remaining between them. Germline CDR1 DFQATT, CDR2 SNEGSKA (reference sequence). This CDR3 has 19 amino acids. CDR3 region: CSASAGPSHGELYQETQYF. In nucleotides, the CDR3 is TGCAGTGCTTCGGCGGGGCCGTCCCACGGGGAGCTCTACCAAGAGACCCAGTACTTC.

The J gene is TRBJ2-1, the V gene TRBV27; perhaps TRBD2 as D (6 bases). The V end lost 2 bases, the J end lost 6 bases, and 11 bases lay between the germline ends. CDR3 length equals 14 residues. CDR1 and CDR2 (germline): MNHEY, SMNVEV (reference sequence). The CDR3 region is CASSLRESPNEQFF. For the CDR3, the DNA is TGTGCCAGCAGTTTACGGGAGAGCCCCAATGAGCAGTTCTTC.